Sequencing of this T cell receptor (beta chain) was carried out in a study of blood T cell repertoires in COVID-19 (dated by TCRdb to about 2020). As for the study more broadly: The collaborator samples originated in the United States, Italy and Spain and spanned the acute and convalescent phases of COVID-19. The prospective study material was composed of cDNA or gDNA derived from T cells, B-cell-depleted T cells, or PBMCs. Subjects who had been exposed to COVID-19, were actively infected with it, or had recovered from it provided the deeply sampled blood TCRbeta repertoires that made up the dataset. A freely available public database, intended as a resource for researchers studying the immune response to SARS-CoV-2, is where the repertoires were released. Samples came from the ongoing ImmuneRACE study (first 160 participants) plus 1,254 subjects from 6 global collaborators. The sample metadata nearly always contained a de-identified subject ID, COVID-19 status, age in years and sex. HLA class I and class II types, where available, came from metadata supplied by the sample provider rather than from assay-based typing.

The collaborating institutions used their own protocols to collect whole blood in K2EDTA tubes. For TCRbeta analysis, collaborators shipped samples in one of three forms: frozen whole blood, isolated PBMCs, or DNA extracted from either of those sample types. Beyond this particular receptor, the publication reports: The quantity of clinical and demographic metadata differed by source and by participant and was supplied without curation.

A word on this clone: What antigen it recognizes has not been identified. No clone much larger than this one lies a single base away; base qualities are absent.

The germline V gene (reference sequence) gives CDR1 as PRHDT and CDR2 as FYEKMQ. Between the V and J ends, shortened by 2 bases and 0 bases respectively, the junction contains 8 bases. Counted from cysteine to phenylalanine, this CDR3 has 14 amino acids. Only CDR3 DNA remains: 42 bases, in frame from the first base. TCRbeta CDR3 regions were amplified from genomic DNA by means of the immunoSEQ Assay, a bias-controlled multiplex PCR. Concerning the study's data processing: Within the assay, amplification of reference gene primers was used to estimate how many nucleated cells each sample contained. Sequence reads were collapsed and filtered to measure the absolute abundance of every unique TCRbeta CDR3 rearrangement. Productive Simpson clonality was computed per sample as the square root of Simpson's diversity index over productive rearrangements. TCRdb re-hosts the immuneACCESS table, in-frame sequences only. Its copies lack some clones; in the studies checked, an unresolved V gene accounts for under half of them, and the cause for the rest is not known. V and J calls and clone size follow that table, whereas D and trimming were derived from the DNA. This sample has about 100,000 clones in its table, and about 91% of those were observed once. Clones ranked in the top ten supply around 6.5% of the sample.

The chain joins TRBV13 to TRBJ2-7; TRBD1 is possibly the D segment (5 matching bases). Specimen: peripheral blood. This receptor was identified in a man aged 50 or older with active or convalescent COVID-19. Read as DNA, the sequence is TGTGCCAGCAGCTTACAGGGTAGCTCCTACGAGCAGTACTTC. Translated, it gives CASSLQGSSYEQYF.